This T cell receptor beta chain is from a study of blood T cell repertoires in COVID-19. Measured with immunoSEQ multiplex PCR; TCRdb has only the in-frame clones, and not every one. The sample has 200,000 to 300,000 clones; less than 90% are singletons. The TCR was taken from a woman aged 40 to 49 who had recovered from COVID-19. Specimen: peripheral blood.

In DNA form, the CDR3 reads TGTGCCAGCAGCCAAGAAACAGGGTTAACCGACGAGCAGTACTTC. Translating it yields CASSQETGLTDEQYF. This chain joins TRBV3-1 (or the pseudogene TRBV3-2) and TRBJ2-7, with TRBD1 as a possible D gene (6 bases). This CDR3 spans 15 amino acids. Trimming left V 0 bases short and J 5 bases short, with 14 bases between. Germline V gene sequence: CDR1 LGHDT, CDR2 YNNKEL (reference sequence).